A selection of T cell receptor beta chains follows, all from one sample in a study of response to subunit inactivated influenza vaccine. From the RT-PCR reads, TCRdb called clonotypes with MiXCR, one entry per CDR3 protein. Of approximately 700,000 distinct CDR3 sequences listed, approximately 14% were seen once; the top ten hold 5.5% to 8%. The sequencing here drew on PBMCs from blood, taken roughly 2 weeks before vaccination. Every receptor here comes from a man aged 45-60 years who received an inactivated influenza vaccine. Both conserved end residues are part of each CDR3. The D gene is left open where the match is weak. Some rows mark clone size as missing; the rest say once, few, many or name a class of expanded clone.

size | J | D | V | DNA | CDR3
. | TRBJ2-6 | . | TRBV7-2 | TGTGCCAGCAACGCAGCATCTGGGGCCAACGTCCTGACTTTC | CASNAASGANVLTF
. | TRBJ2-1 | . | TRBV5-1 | TGCGCCAGCCAATCAACCCGGGGGGCCCATGAGCAGTTCTTC | CASQSTRGAHEQFF
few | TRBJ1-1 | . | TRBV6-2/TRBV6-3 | TGTGCCAGCCTCCTTCGGGGGGTGCCCACTGAAGCTTTCTTT | CASLLRGVPTEAFF
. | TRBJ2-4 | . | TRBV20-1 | TGCAGTGCTAGAGACCCAAGGACCGGCTCGGTCAAAAACATTCAGTACTTC | CSARDPRTGSVKNIQYF
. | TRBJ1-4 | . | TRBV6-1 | TGTGCCAGCAGTGTTCCAGTGGATGAAAAACTGTTTTTT | CASSVPVDEKLFF
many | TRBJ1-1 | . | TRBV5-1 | TGCGCCAGCAGCCGGGAGGGGGATTTAAGCACTGAAGCTTTCTTT | CASSREGDLSTEAFF
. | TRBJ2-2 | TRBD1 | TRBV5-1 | TGCGCCAGCAGCGACATTTGGAGGACAGGGGGGACCACCGGGGAGCTGTTTTTT | CASSDIWRTGGTTGELFF
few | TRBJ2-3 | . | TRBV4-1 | TGCGCCAGCAGCCAGGGTACCCTAAGCACAGATACGCAGTATTTT | CASSQGTLSTDTQYF
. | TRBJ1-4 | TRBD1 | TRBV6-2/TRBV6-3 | TGTGCCAGCAGTAACCTACCGGGACAGGGATTTGAACTGTTTTTT | CASSNLPGQGFELFF
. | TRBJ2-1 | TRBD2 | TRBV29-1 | TGCAGCGCAAATCTAGCGGGAGGGGGGGATGAGCAGTTCTTC | CSANLAGGGDEQFF
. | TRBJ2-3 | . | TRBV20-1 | TGCAGTGCTAGAGTCAACAGGGCCTCAGATACGCAGTATTTT | CSARVNRASDTQYF
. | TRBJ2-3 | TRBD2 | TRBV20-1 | TGCAGTGCCTGGGCTTGGGCGGGAGCAGATACGCAGTATTTT | CSAWAWAGADTQYF
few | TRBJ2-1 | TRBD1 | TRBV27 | TGTGCCAGCAGTTTGGGAGACAGGGGGCCGAATGAGCAGTTCTTC | CASSLGDRGPNEQFF
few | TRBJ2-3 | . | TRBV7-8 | TGTGCCAGCAGCCCAACCCGCGGGTTTCCATTAGATACGCAGTATTTT | CASSPTRGFPLDTQYF
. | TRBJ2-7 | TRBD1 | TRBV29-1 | TGCAGCGTCGGACGGACAGGCCTATACGAGCAGTACTTC | CSVGRTGLYEQYF
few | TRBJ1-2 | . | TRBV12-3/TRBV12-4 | TGTGCCAGCAGTCGAGGGGGTCTCGAAGGCTACACCTTC | CASSRGGLEGYTF
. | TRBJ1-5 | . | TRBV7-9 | TGTGCCAGCAGCTTAGGGAGTAAGGGCTTCCCTCAGCCCCAGCATTTT | CASSLGSKGFPQPQHF
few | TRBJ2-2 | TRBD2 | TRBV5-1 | TGCGCCAGCAGCGCCCTCACTAGCGGGGGTCTCACCGGGGAGCTGTTTTTT | CASSALTSGGLTGELFF
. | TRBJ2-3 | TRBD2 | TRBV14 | TGTGCCAGCAGCGAAGAGCGGGAGGGCCTCGCAGATACGCAGTATTTT | CASSEEREGLADTQYF
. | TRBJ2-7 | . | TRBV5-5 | TGTGCCAGCAGACCCGCGGCAGGGGGGAACGAGCAGTACTTC | CASRPAAGGNEQYF
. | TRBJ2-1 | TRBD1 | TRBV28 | TGTGCCAGCAGCCTCCGGGACAGGGGTGATGAGCAGTTCTTC | CASSLRDRGDEQFF
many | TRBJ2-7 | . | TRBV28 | TGTGCCAGCAGTTCACACCTTGTTTCGGCAGGACGGGATCTCTACGAGCAGTACTTC | CASSSHLVSAGRDLYEQYF
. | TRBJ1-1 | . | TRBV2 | TGTGCCAGCAGCGGACAGCGCATGAACACTGAAGCTTTCTTT | CASSGQRMNTEAFF
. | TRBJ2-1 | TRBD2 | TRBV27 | TGTGCCAGCAGTTTATCCGTAAGCGGGGGGTACAATGAGCAGTTCTTC | CASSLSVSGGYNEQFF
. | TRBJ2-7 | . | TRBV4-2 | TGTGCCAGCAGCCACCTTAGCGGAAACTCCTACGAGCAGTACTTC | CASSHLSGNSYEQYF
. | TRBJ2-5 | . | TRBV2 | TGTGCCAGCAGGGGGGCTGTCGTGACCCAGTACTTC | CASRGAVVTQYF
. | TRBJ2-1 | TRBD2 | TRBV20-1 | TGCAGTGCCGAGGGACTAGCGGACGTCTACAATGAGCAGTTCTTC | CSAEGLADVYNEQFF
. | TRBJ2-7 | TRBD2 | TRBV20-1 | TGCAGTGCTAGAGACCCTGGGAGGGACGAGCAGTACTTC | CSARDPGRDEQYF
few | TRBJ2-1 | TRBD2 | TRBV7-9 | TGTGCCAGCAGCTTACTAGCGGGAGGGCCCATCCACAATGAGCAGTTCTTC | CASSLLAGGPIHNEQFF
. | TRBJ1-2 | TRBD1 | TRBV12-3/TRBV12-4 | TGTGCCAGCAGTTTATACCGGGACAGGGAGATGAACTATGGCTACACCTTC | CASSLYRDREMNYGYTF
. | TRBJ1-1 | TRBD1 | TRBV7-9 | TGTGCCAGCAGCTTAGGGGGACAGAAAAACACTGAAGCTTTCTTT | CASSLGGQKNTEAFF
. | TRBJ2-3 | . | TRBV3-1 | TGTGCCAGCAGCCCAGATGGGGTTACGCAGTATTTT | CASSPDGVTQYF
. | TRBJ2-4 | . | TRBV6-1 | TGTGCCAGCAGTGAACCCTATGATTACCGATCGGGGGACATTCAGTACTTC | CASSEPYDYRSGDIQYF
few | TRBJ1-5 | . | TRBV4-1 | TGCGCCAGCAGCCCCTCGGGAGGGCAGGGAAGAAGACAGCCCCAGCATTTT | CASSPSGGQGRRQPQHF
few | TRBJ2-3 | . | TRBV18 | TGTGCCAGCTCACCACGGCACGGGGACACAGATACGCAGTATTTT | CASSPRHGDTDTQYF
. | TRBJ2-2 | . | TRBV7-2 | TGTGCCAGCAGCTTAAGATTAGTAAGCACCGGGGAGCTGTTTTTT | CASSLRLVSTGELFF
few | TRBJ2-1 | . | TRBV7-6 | TGTGCCAGCAGCCAAGGATCCCCAGGGAATGAGCAGTTCTTC | CASSQGSPGNEQFF
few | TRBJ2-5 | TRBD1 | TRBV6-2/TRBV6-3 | TGTGCCAGCAGTCCTTTACAGGGGCGTACAGAGACCCAGTACTTC | CASSPLQGRTETQYF
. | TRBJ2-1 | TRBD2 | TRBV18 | TGTGCCAGCTCAATCCGGACTAGCGTCAATGAGCAGTTCTTC | CASSIRTSVNEQFF
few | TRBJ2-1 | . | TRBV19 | TGTGCCAGTAGTATAGGCGGGGTTGGAGGGTACAATGAGCAGTTCTTC | CASSIGGVGGYNEQFF
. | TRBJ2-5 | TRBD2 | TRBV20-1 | TGCAGTGCTAGAGCGGCCGGGACTAGCGGGAGGGCCTTTAGAGAGACCCAGTACTTC | CSARAAGTSGRAFRETQYF
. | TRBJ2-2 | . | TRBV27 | TGTGCCAGCGCGAACACCGGGGAGCTGTTTTTT | CASANTGELFF
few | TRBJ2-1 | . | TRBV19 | TGTGCCAGTAGTATGGTCAATTGGGGCGGGAATGAGCAGTTCTTC | CASSMVNWGGNEQFF
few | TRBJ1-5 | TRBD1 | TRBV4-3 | TGCGCCAGCAGCCGACGGGACAGGGCGACTGAGGCCAATCAGCCCCAGCATTTT | CASSRRDRATEANQPQHF
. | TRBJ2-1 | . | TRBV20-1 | TGCAGTGCCAGCCGAGTAGCGGTCTCCTACAATGAGCAGTTCTTC | CSASRVAVSYNEQFF
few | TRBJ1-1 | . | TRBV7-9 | TGTGCCAGCAGCTTAGGGTCGGGAGGTGCTTTCTTT | CASSLGSGGAFF
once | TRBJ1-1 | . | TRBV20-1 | TGCAGTGCTCCCGCTGCTGGGGACACTGAAGCTTTCTTT | CSAPAAGDTEAFF
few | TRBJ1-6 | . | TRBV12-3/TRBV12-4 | TGTGCCAGCAGTTTGGAGGGCTTGAGCTCCTATAATTCACCCCTCCACTTT | CASSLEGLSSYNSPLHF
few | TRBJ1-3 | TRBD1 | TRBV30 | TGTGCCTGGAGTAGGGACAGCTCTGGAAACACCATATATTTT | CAWSRDSSGNTIYF
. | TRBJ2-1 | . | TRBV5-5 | TGTGCCAGCAGCTTGGACTTGGGGAATGAGCAGTTCTTC | CASSLDLGNEQFF
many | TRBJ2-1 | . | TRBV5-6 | TGTGCCAGCAGCTTATCAGAAATCAGGAGGTACAATGAGCAGTTCTTC | CASSLSEIRRYNEQFF
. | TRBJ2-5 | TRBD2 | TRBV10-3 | TGTGCCACACAGACTAGCCGCGAAGAGACCCAGTACTTC | CATQTSREETQYF
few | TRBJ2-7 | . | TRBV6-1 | TGTGCCAGCACCCGCGAGGGGACCTACGAGCAGTACTTC | CASTREGTYEQYF
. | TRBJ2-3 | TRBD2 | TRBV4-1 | TGCGCCAGCAGCCAATCCTACTTGGCTAGCGGGGGCCTTTACGGGGGAGATACGCAGTCTTTT | CASSQSYLASGGLYGGDTQSF
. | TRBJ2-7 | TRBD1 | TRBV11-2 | TGTGCCAGCAGCTTGTCGTACCGGGACAGGGTGATCCCCTACGAGCAGTACTTC | CASSLSYRDRVIPYEQYF
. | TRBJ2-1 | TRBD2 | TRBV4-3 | TGCGCCAGCAGCCAAGATTGGTACGCCTCCGGGGGGGGTGAGCAGTTCTTC | CASSQDWYASGGGEQFF
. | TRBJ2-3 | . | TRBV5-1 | TGCGCCAGCAGGGACAGCCTCACAGATACGCAGTATTTT | CASRDSLTDTQYF
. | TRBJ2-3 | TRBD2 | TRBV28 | TGTGCCAGTTTGGGACTAGCGGGATCCACAGATACGCAGTATTTT | CASLGLAGSTDTQYF
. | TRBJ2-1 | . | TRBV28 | TGTGCCAGCAGTTTAAGAGGGGGGATCAATGAGCAGTTCTTC | CASSLRGGINEQFF
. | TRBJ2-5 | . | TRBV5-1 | TGCGCCAGCAGCATCCCACGAGAGACCCAGTACTTC | CASSIPRETQYF